A single sample gave rise to the 7 T cell receptor beta chains below, sequenced in a study of OX40 agonist ivuxolimab in advanced cancers. Some clones are missing from TCRdb's copy, which holds only in-frame ones; the method was immunoSEQ multiplex PCR. The repertoire has 65,000 to 95,000 clones, 90% of them found once; the top ten carry approximately 0.3%. Specimen: CD4+ or CD8+ T cells sorted from blood, collected in a trial of the OX40 agonist ivuxolimab. Receptor source: an adult with an advanced solid tumor such as melanoma, head and neck, liver or kidney cancer.

This chain joins TRBV2 and TRBJ2-2, with D tentatively TRBD1 (6 bases). V was cut by 6 bases and J by 7 bases, with 12 bases left in between. Germline lookup yields CDR1 SNHLY and CDR2 FYNNEI. The CDR3 has 13 amino acids. Here the CDR3 DNA reads TGTGCCAGCAGACGGACAGCCATCGGGGAGCTGTTTTTT. Translated, it gives CASRRTAIGELFF.

This clone was recorded a few times. The rearrangement uses TRBV6-5 and TRBJ1-2; the D gene is possibly TRBD1 (6 bases). CDR3 length: 15 amino acids. Per the germline V gene, CDR1 is MNHEY and CDR2 is SVGAGI. The V end lost 2 bases, the J end lost 2 bases, and 12 bases lay between the germline ends. In DNA, the CDR3 is TGTGCCAGCAGTTACGGGGCAGGGGACAACTATGGCTACACCTTC. Protein: CASSYGAGDNYGYTF.

The gene calls are TRBV6-6 and TRBJ2-3; 7 nucleotides agree with TRBD1. Germline V gives CDR1 MNHNY, CDR2 SVGAGI (reference sequence). J lost 8 bases, V lost 0 bases, and 8 bases had no gene match. CDR3 length equals 15 residues. The chain's CDR3 is CASSYSERGRITQYF. The CDR3 region has the DNA TGTGCCAGCAGTTACTCGGAAAGGGGGCGGATTACGCAGTATTTT.

The V call is TRBV5-4, the J call TRBJ2-5; D perhaps matches TRBD2 (7 bases). Between the trimmed V and J ends, which lost 2 bases and 5 bases, there was a span of 16 bases. The CDR3 is made up of 15 amino acids. In germline, CDR1 is SGHNT, CDR2 YYREEE (reference sequence). CDR3 in amino acids: CASSFPGGPRETQYF. The CDR3 DNA is TGTGCCAGCAGCTTCCCCGGGGGGCCTAGGGAGACCCAGTACTTC. Full variable domain (missing parts from reference TRBV5-4 and TRBJ2-5): ETGVTQSPTHLIKTRGQQVTLRCSSQSGHNTVSWYQQALGQGPQFIFQYYREEENGRGNFPPRFSGLQFPNYSSELNVNALELDDSALYLCASSFPGGPRETQYFGPGTRLLVL.

The chain is built from TRBV6-5 and TRBJ2-1; D is possibly TRBD1 (6 bases). This CDR3 contains 14 residues. V was trimmed by 6 bases and J by 0 bases, leaving 9 bases between them. The V gene's germline CDR1 is MNHEY and CDR2 SVGAGI. The CDR3 DNA is TGTGCCAGCAGAACAGGGAACTCCTACAATGAGCAGTTCTTC. Translating gives CASRTGNSYNEQFF.

The chain has TRBV5-4 and TRBJ1-1; 8 nucleotides match TRBD1. The germline V gene encodes CDR1 SGHNT and CDR2 YYREEE (reference sequence). Trimming removed 4 bases from V and 4 bases from J; junction bases left unmatched: 6. The CDR3 spans 14 residues. The CDR3: CASSADRVGTEAFF. CDR3 coding DNA: TGTGCCAGCAGCGCGGACAGGGTAGGCACTGAAGCTTTCTTT.

This chain connects TRBV19 to TRBJ1-1, with D unresolved. There are 16 residues in the CDR3. Trimming cost V 5 bases and J 0 bases, with 16 bases left between them. CDR1 LNHDA and CDR2 SQIVND come from the germline V gene (reference sequence). The CDR3 sequence: CASSPTWAALNTEAFF. DNA for the CDR3: TGTGCCAGTAGTCCAACATGGGCCGCTTTGAACACTGAAGCTTTCTTT.